This TCR beta chain was identified in a study of blood T cell repertoires in COVID-19. Study-level information: PBMCs, B-cell-depleted T cells, or T cells were the source of the cDNA or gDNA that made up the material.

CDR1 is LNHDA, CDR2 SQIVND, per germline (reference sequence). This CDR3 region has 13 residues. V dropped 3 bases and J dropped 2 bases, with 7 bases sitting between them. The assay was immunoSEQ multiplex PCR, and TCRdb's table has in-frame clones only and misses some. The table has about 36,000 clones, 90% seen once. This TCR was recovered from a human donor in a cohort sampled during active COVID-19. The sequencing sample was made of peripheral blood. The chain carries TRBV19 and TRBJ1-1; D uncertain. The DNA for the CDR3 is TGTGCCAGTAGTATCCGGTTAAACACTGAAGCTTTCTTT. Translation gives CASSIRLNTEAFF.